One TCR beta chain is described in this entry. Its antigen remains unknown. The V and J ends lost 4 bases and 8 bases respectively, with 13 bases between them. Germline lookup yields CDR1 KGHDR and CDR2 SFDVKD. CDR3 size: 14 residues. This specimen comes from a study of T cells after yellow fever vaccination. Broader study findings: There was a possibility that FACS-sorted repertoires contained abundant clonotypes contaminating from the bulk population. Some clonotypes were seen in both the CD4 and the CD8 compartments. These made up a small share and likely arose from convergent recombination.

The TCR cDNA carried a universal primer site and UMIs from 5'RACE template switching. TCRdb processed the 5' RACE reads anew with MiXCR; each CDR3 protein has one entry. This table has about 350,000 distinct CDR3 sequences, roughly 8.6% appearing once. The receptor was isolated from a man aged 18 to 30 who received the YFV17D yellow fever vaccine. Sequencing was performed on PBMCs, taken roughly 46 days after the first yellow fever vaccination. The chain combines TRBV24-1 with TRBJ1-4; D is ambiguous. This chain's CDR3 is CATSESSAGEKLFF. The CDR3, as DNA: TGTGCCACCAGTGAGAGCTCCGCGGGGGAAAAACTGTTTTTT.